This entry is about one T cell receptor (beta chain). The sample originates from a study of blood T cell repertoires in COVID-19. Study-level background: Researchers got acute and convalescent COVID-19 samples from the United States, Italy and Spain. In each case, the material was cDNA or gDNA derived from T cells, B-cell-depleted T cells, or PBMCs.

From germline, CDR1 is SGHNT and CDR2 YYREEE (reference sequence). The junction had 12 bases not matched to a gene; V was cut back by 2 bases and J by 9 bases. This CDR3 is 16 amino acids long. Authors' data handling: From reference gene primer amplification, estimates of nucleated cell counts were derived. Only in-frame clones appear in the TCRdb table, and some are missing; sequencing was by immunoSEQ multiplex PCR. V, J and clone size are taken as reported in that table, and D and trimming were inferred from the DNA itself. The sample lists 45,000 or so clones, around 85% occurring once. The gene calls are TRBV5-4 and TRBJ2-1; 9 nucleotides line up with TRBD1. Sequencing used peripheral blood. This sequence was found in a woman older than 75 with acute or convalescent COVID-19. The CDR3 DNA follows: TGTGCCAGCAGCTTCGTAGGACAGGGGCAGTTAGGTGAGCAGTTCTTC. It translates to CASSFVGQGQLGEQFF.